The present T cell receptor (beta chain) was sequenced within a study of blood T cells in healthy people across ages. Findings of the study overall: It was not possible, with unsorted PBMCs, to conclusively compare naive and antigen-experienced cells.

The second PCR ran roughly 6 to 11 cycles with a sample-barcoded 5' primer and J-beta primers. The yield of each sample was at least 3 million CDR3-containing paired-end reads. TCRdb re-derived calls from the 5' RACE reads in MiXCR, one entry per CDR3 protein. The sample has fewer than 2,000,000 distinct CDR3 sequences, about two fifths seen once. Trimming shortened V by 0 bases and J by 5 bases, and 15 bases separated the two germline ends. The CDR3 spans 16 residues. CDR1 LGHNA and CDR2 YSLEER come from the germline V gene. Concerning this clonotype itself: What it binds is unknown.

This receptor was identified in a human donor in good health. The gene calls are TRBV4-3 and TRBJ2-3, with D tentatively TRBD2 (5 bases). The source material was blood. CDR3 sequence reads: CASSQEPGYGIDTQYF. The CDR3 DNA is TGCGCCAGCAGCCAAGAACCGGGGTATGGGATAGATACGCAGTATTTT.